Each of the 15 T cell receptor beta chains below was sequenced from the same sample in a study of CD8+ T cells in alopecia areata. cDNA prepared by RNA extraction and subsequent reverse transcription served as the template for sequencing. The repertoire was sequenced with immunoSEQ multiplex PCR; TCRdb's copy has only in-frame clones and lacks some. The sample has a few hundred thousand clones, more than 55% seen once. Sequencing was performed on CD8+ T cells sorted from blood. All receptors derive from a human donor in good health.

The J gene is TRBJ2-7, the V gene TRBV9; possibly TRBD1 or TRBD2 for D (5 bases each). This CDR3 is built from 15 residues. Germline assignment: CDR1 SGDLS and CDR2 YYNGEE. Trimming stripped 4 bases from V and 0 bases from J, with 14 bases between. The CDR3 here is CASSPGGGTSYEQYF. For the CDR3, the DNA is TGTGCCAGCAGCCCCGGAGGTGGGACCTCCTACGAGCAGTACTTC.

The chain couples TRBV6-5 to TRBJ2-1; D possibly corresponds to TRBD2 (5 bases). The V and J ends lost 0 bases and 1 base respectively, with 10 bases between them. The CDR3 sequence is 16 residues long. The V gene's germline CDR1 is MNHEY and CDR2 SVGAGI. The CDR3 DNA reads as TGTGCCAGCAGTTACTCCGGGGTGCGGTCCTACAATGAGCAGTTCTTC. Translating it yields CASSYSGVRSYNEQFF.

V is TRBV7-9 and J is TRBJ2-5; D possibly matches TRBD1 or TRBD2 (6 bases each). The CDR3 sequence is 16 residues long. Germline-derived CDR1 and CDR2 are SEHNR and FQNEAQ (reference sequence). With 2 bases removed from V and 6 bases from J, the gap between germline ends came to 19 bases. In DNA form, the CDR3 reads TGTGCCAGCAGCTTACCCCGGGGGCCGTTCGGAAAGACCCAGTACTTC. As protein: CASSLPRGPFGKTQYF.

This chain links TRBV5-1 with TRBJ2-1; D assignment may be TRBD1 or TRBD2 (5 bases each). Trimming removed 4 bases from V and 8 bases from J, with 13 bases in between. Germline assignment: CDR1 SGHRS and CDR2 YFSETQ. The CDR3 totals 13 residues. The CDR3 sequence is CASSLGPADEQFF. CDR3 bases: TGCGCCAGCAGCCTGGGACCCGCGGATGAGCAGTTCTTC.

The V gene is TRBV9, the J gene TRBJ2-5; tentative D call: TRBD2 (6 bases). Germline V gene data show CDR1 as SGDLS and CDR2 as YYNGEE. The CDR3 runs 13 residues. V gave up 0 bases and J gave up 5 bases, with 8 bases separating them. The CDR3 nucleotides are TGTGCCAGCAGCGTAGGCGCGGGGGAGACCCAGTACTTC. It encodes CASSVGAGETQYF.

The chain carries TRBV13 and TRBJ2-4; D unresolved. Germline assignment: CDR1 PRHDT and CDR2 FYEKMQ (reference sequence). Deletions cut 0 bases from V and 6 bases from J, with 12 bases between. This CDR3 region has 15 residues. CDR3 in DNA: TGTGCCAGCAGCTTAGGCGTTGGGGAAATAAACATTCAGTACTTC. Residues: CASSLGVGEINIQYF.

A few counts support this clone. The chain joins TRBV5-1 to TRBJ2-7, with D hard to call. CDR3 length: 12 amino acids. Germline CDR1 reads SGHRS; CDR2 reads YFSETQ. Trimming took 0 bases from V and 5 from J, leaving 6 bases between them. The CDR3 DNA follows: TGCGCCAGCAGCTTGGTTCCCGACGAGCAGTACTTC. It codes for CASSLVPDEQYF.

V and J are TRBV9 and TRBJ1-2; 8 bases are shared with TRBD1. The CDR3 has 14 residues. CDR1 is SGDLS, CDR2 YYNGEE, per germline. The V gene end was trimmed by 3 bases and the J gene end by 4 bases; junction bases not matched to a gene: 5. The DNA of the CDR3 is TGTGCCAGCAGCGAGTGGACAGGGAGCTATGGCTACACCTTC. Its protein is CASSEWTGSYGYTF.

V usage is TRBV7-6 and J usage is TRBJ1-5, with D possibly matching TRBD1 (5 bases). Germline CDR1 and CDR2: SGHVS and FNYEAQ. The ends were cut back, 1 base at V and 4 bases at J, with 14 bases in the middle. The CDR3 runs to 16 residues. CDR3 loop: CASSLGVGQKNQPQHF. The CDR3 DNA sequence: TGTGCCAGCAGCTTAGGGGTGGGGCAGAAGAATCAGCCCCAGCATTTT.

The chain joins TRBV9 to TRBJ1-1; D perhaps matches TRBD1 (5 bases). The CDR3 contains 15 residues. With 1 base removed from V and 1 base from J, the gap between germline ends came to 11 bases. Germline CDR1 is SGDLS and CDR2 is YYNGEE. DNA of the CDR3: TGTGCCAGCAGCGTATCCGTAGGGACGAACACTGAAGCTTTCTTT. Amino acids: CASSVSVGTNTEAFF. Drawing the rest from reference TRBV9 and TRBJ1-1, the complete variable domain is DSGVTQTPKHLITATGQRVTLRCSPRSGDLSVYWYQQSLDQGLQFLIQYYNGEERAKGNILERFSAQQFPDLHSELNLSSLELGDSALYFCASSVSVGTNTEAFFGQGTRLTVV.

The V call is TRBV4-1, the J call TRBJ2-1, with D uncertain. The germline CDR1 and CDR2 sequences are MGHRA and YSYEKL. The V and J ends lost 0 bases and 4 bases respectively, with 13 bases between them. The CDR3 totals 16 residues. CDR3 coding DNA: TGCGCCAGCAGCCAAGAACCACAGACACTTTACAATGAGCAGTTCTTC. This codes for CASSQEPQTLYNEQFF.

Details on this clone: One junction end does not reproduce the germline sequence, and a read error may be involved. The chain combines TRBV5-6 with TRBJ2-7; the D is unclear. Germline values: CDR1 SGHDT, CDR2 YYEEEE. CDR3 length equals 11 residues. CDR3 residues: CASSLGADFSF. The CDR3 nucleotides are TGTGCCAGCAGCTTGGGGGCCGATTTCTCCTTC.

The chain links TRBV11-2 to TRBJ2-3; D might be TRBD2 (5 bases). Germline CDR1 is SGHAT and CDR2 is FQNNGV. The CDR3 consists of 14 residues. The V end lost 3 bases, the J end lost 3 bases, and 10 bases lay between the germline ends. In DNA, the CDR3 is TGTGCCAGCAGCTTCGACGGGATAACAGATACGCAGTATTTT. Its protein product is CASSFDGITDTQYF.

The chain employs TRBV29-1 and TRBJ2-1, with D possibly TRBD1 on 6 matching bases. Germline CDR1 is SQVTM and CDR2 is ANQGSEA. V lost 6 bases and J 10 bases, leaving 10 bases between the germline ends. The CDR3 sequence is 10 residues long. The DNA for the CDR3 is TGCAGCGTGGGGGCTAGGGAGCAGTTCTTC. Residues: CSVGAREQFF.

This clone showed up just a few times. The J gene is TRBJ1-6, the V gene TRBV9; D is ambiguous. V was pared by 6 bases and J by 5 bases, with 12 bases between. CDR1 SGDLS and CDR2 YYNGEE come from the germline V gene. This CDR3 is 14 amino acids long. CDR3 DNA: TGTGCCAGCAACACCGACGGTGATAATTCACCCCTCCACTTT. Translation: CASNTDGDNSPLHF. The variable domain in full, completed from reference TRBV9 and TRBJ1-6, reads DSGVTQTPKHLITATGQRVTLRCSPRSGDLSVYWYQQSLDQGLQFLIQYYNGEERAKGNILERFSAQQFPDLHSELNLSSLELGDSALYFCASNTDGDNSPLHFGNGTRLTVT.